This TCR beta chain was recovered during a study of a mutant IDH1 vaccine in newly diagnosed glioma. Overall study: Treated patients, averaging about 40 years, were roughly 60% male and roughly 38% female.

Trimming stripped 1 base from V and 3 bases from J, with 11 bases between. The CDR3 totals 14 residues. Germline lookup yields CDR1 SGHRS and CDR2 YFSETQ. TCRdb keeps only in-frame clones here, not all; method: immunoSEQ multiplex PCR. The sample shows tens of thousands of clones, over 70% of them seen only once. Time point meaning: baseline, week 1 (first vaccination visit). Described treatment: pre-vaccination baseline after standard-of-care therapy. Sequences were derived from PBMCs, sampled from a glioma patient treated with radiotherapy, temozolomide or both. The chain is built from TRBV5-1 and TRBJ2-7; the D gene could be TRBD1 or TRBD2 (5 bases each). The receptor comes from a man aged 25-40 years with glioma. CDR3 sequence (DNA): TGCGCCAGCAGCTTGTTGGGGGTTGGCTACGAGCAGTACTTC. Translated: CASSLLGVGYEQYF.